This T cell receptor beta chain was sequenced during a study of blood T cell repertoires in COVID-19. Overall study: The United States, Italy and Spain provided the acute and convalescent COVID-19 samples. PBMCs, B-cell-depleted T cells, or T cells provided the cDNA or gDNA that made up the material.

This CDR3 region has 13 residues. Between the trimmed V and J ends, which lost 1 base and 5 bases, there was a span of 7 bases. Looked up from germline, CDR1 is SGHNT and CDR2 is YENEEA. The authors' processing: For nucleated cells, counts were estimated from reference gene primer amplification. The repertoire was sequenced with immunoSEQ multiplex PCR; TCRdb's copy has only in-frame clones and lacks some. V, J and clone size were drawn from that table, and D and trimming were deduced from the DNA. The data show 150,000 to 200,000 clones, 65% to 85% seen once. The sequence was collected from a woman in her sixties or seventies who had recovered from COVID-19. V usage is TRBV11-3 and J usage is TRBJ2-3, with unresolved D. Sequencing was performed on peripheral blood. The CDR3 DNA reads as TGTGCCAGCAGCTTAGGGCGGAGAGATACGCAGTATTTT. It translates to CASSLGRRDTQYF.